Listed here are 30 T cell receptor beta chains from one sample, sequenced in a study of memory CD8 T cells in hepatitis C reinfection. The time point here: late/post reinfection, 12 to 24 weeks after detection. TCR sequencing was done directly ex vivo on sorted cells, without expansion in vitro. Some clones are missing from TCRdb's copy, which holds only in-frame ones; the method was immunoSEQ multiplex PCR. The sample includes about 50,000 clones, 75% to 90% of them seen just once. Sample: naive CD8+ T cells sorted from blood. Receptors originate from a man younger than 35 with hepatitis C virus infection.

This chain connects TRBV7-2 to TRBJ2-2; D is perhaps TRBD2 (6 bases). The CDR3 consists of 16 residues. Germline V gene lookup returns CDR1 SGHTA and CDR2 FQGNSA. Trimming left V 5 bases short and J 6 bases short, with 19 bases between. CDR3 bases: TGTGCCAGCAGCCCCTTAACGGGAGTATATGCCGGGGAGCTGTTTTTT. It encodes CASSPLTGVYAGELFF.

J is TRBJ2-1 and V is TRBV28, with 12 positions matching TRBD2. V shed 3 bases and J 8 bases; nucleotides not matched to a gene: 8. This CDR3 contains 16 residues. CDR1 MDHEN and CDR2 SYDVKM come from the germline V gene. Written as DNA, the CDR3 is TGTGCCAGCAGTTTTCGGACTAGCGGGAATTTCTATGAGCAGTTCTTC. It translates to CASSFRTSGNFYEQFF.

This clone was found a few times. V is TRBV4-3 and J is TRBJ1-3; 7 bases fit TRBD1. Germline lookup yields CDR1 LGHNA and CDR2 YSLEER. This CDR3 is built from 17 residues. V dropped 6 bases and J dropped 0; count of bases not matched to a gene: 11. CDR3 bases: TGCGCCAGCAGTCGGACAGGTTCCCGGGGCTCTGGAAACACCATATATTTT. Residues: CASSRTGSRGSGNTIYF.

V is TRBV5-1 and J is TRBJ2-2; a weak D match, TRBD1 (6 bases). The CDR3 loop spans 17 amino acids. Trimming pared 7 bases from V and 1 base from J, leaving 20 bases between. Looked up from germline, CDR1 is SGHRS and CDR2 is YFSETQ. In DNA, the CDR3 is TGCGCCAGCTCTCCTAGTACAGGGTTCGGGAACACCGGGGAGCTGTTTTTT. This translates into CASSPSTGFGNTGELFF. Together with reference TRBV5-1 and TRBJ2-2, the CDR3 gives the full variable domain: KAGVTQTPRYLIKTRGQQVTLSCSPISGHRSVSWYQQTPGQGLQFLFEYFSETQRNKGNFPGRFSGRQFSNSRSEMNVSTLELGDSALYLCASSPSTGFGNTGELFFGEGSRLTVL.

The rearrangement uses TRBV5-4 and TRBJ1-2, with D possibly being TRBD1 (6 bases). Per the germline V gene, CDR1 is SGHNT and CDR2 is YYREEE (reference sequence). V lost 4 bases and J lost 4, with 11 bases in between. The CDR3 extends over 13 amino acids. The CDR3 protein is CASSVGGSYGYTF. The CDR3 region has the DNA TGTGCCAGCAGCGTAGGGGGTTCCTATGGCTACACCTTC.

J is TRBJ2-2 and V is TRBV6-5, with D perhaps TRBD2 (5 bases). Per the germline V gene, CDR1 is MNHEY and CDR2 is SVGAGI. V lost 5 bases and J 5 bases, leaving 12 bases between the germline ends. This CDR3 is 14 amino acids long. CDR3 loop: CASSTSGDTGELFF. The CDR3 DNA sequence: TGTGCCAGCAGTACGAGCGGAGATACCGGGGAGCTGTTTTTT.

The V gene is TRBV5-4, the J gene TRBJ1-2; the match to TRBD1 covers 9 bases. The V and J ends lost 1 base and 9 bases, in that order; junction bases with no gene match: 13. This CDR3 has 16 amino acids. Germline V CDR1 and CDR2: SGHNT, YYREEE (reference sequence). This CDR3 reads CASSLFGGNRGQSYTF. CDR3 DNA sequence: TGTGCCAGCAGCTTGTTCGGGGGAAACAGGGGGCAGAGCTACACCTTC.

This clone was seen a handful of times. V gene TRBV27 combines with J gene TRBJ1-4; D is unclear. This CDR3 contains 15 residues. CDR1 MNHEY and CDR2 SMNVEV come from the germline V gene (reference sequence). The V end lost 5 bases, the J end lost 8 bases, and 18 bases lay between the germline ends. The CDR3 region has the DNA TGTGCCAGCAGTCCCGGGCCGGGATTGGGGGAAAAACTGTTTTTT. It is translated as CASSPGPGLGEKLFF.

The chain has TRBV6-6 and TRBJ1-1, with D tentatively TRBD1 (5 bases). Looked up from germline, CDR1 is MNHNY and CDR2 is SVGAGI (reference sequence). Trimming stripped 6 bases from V and 0 bases from J, with 17 bases between. The length of the CDR3 is 16 residues. CDR3 in amino acids: CASSPKGNFMNTEAFF. The CDR3 DNA reads TGTGCCAGCAGCCCGAAGGGGAACTTCATGAACACTGAAGCTTTCTTT.

V and J are TRBV5-1 and TRBJ1-3; D is uncertain. The V gene's germline CDR1 is SGHRS and CDR2 YFSETQ. The CDR3 has 16 residues. Trimming stripped 0 bases from V and 4 bases from J, with 14 bases between. CDR3 loop: CASSLGMRVTGNTIYF. As DNA, the CDR3 is TGCGCCAGCAGCTTGGGAATGCGGGTCACGGGAAACACCATATATTTT.

This chain uses TRBV5-6 with TRBJ1-6; a possible D gene is TRBD1 (6 bases). Looked up from germline, CDR1 is SGHDT and CDR2 is YYEEEE. V was trimmed by 4 bases and J by 3 bases, leaving 11 bases between them. The CDR3 is made up of 15 amino acids. CDR3 amino acids: CASSVRQDYNSPLHF. CDR3 sequence (DNA): TGTGCCAGCAGCGTGCGACAGGACTATAATTCACCCCTCCACTTT.

This clone came up once. The chain carries TRBV4-2 and TRBJ2-3; 10 bases fit TRBD2. With V trimmed by 4 bases and J by 3 bases, 4 bases remained unmatched. This CDR3 contains 15 residues. Germline V gene sequence: CDR1 LGHNA, CDR2 YNFKEQ. DNA for the CDR3: TGTGCCAGCAGCCGCGGACTAGCGGATACAGATACGCAGTATTTT. It codes for CASSRGLADTDTQYF.

The rearrangement uses TRBV29-1 and TRBJ2-2, with D hard to call. Trimming removed 3 bases at V and 6 bases at J, with 8 bases between. The CDR3 runs to 12 residues. The germline gives CDR1 SQVTM, CDR2 ANQGSEA. Here the CDR3 DNA reads TGCAGCGTTGAGGGTCTAGCCGGGGAGCTGTTTTTT. As protein: CSVEGLAGELFF.

The V and J genes are TRBV7-9 and TRBJ1-1, with D unresolved. The CDR3 runs to 14 residues. Germline V lookup: CDR1 SEHNR, CDR2 FQNEAQ (reference sequence). Between the trimmed V and J ends, which lost 4 bases and 2 bases, there was a span of 11 bases. The CDR3 spells CASSSAEDNTEAFF. CDR3 DNA sequence: TGTGCCAGCAGCTCAGCGGAGGATAACACTGAAGCTTTCTTT.

This chain uses TRBV6-5 with TRBJ2-3; D possibly corresponds to TRBD2 (6 bases). Germline CDR1 reads MNHEY; CDR2 reads SVGAGI. The CDR3 is 14 residues long. V lost 2 bases to trimming and J lost 0 bases, with 6 bases between them. The DNA for the CDR3 is TGTGCCAGCAGTTACGGGAGGAGCACAGATACGCAGTATTTT. Protein sequence: CASSYGRSTDTQYF.

V gene TRBV6-1 combines with J gene TRBJ2-1; no reliable D call. Germline CDR1 reads MNHNS; CDR2 reads SASEGT. Deletions cut 2 bases from V and 0 bases from J, with 8 bases between. This CDR3 has 15 amino acids. CDR3 nucleotide sequence: TGTGCCAGCAGTGAATTCGATAGCTCCTACAATGAGCAGTTCTTC. Translation gives CASSEFDSSYNEQFF.

The V gene is TRBV7-8, the J gene TRBJ2-7, with D hard to call. The CDR3 length is 15 residues. Trimming removed 3 bases from V and 5 bases from J, with 17 bases in between. From germline, CDR1 is SGHVS and CDR2 FQNEAQ. The CDR3 sequence is CASSFLGGTGDEQYF. The CDR3 nucleotides are TGTGCCAGCAGCTTCCTCGGCGGAACCGGCGACGAGCAGTACTTC.

The chain carries TRBV6-5 and TRBJ2-5; TRBD2 matches at 8 bases. Trimming cost V 5 bases and J 4 bases; bases outside gene matches: 9. Looked up from germline, CDR1 is MNHEY and CDR2 is SVGAGI. This CDR3 contains 15 residues. The CDR3 here is CASSTGGERGETQYF. CDR3 nucleotide sequence: TGTGCCAGCAGTACGGGGGGGGAGAGGGGAGAGACCCAGTACTTC.

The chain is built from TRBV10-2 and TRBJ2-1; D remains unclear. The CDR3 contains 12 residues. Trimming removed 6 bases from V and 6 bases from J, with 9 bases in between. CDR1 is WSHSY and CDR2 is SAAADI in the germline V gene. In DNA form, the CDR3 reads TGCGCCAGCAGCGCCCACAGCAATGAGCAGTTCTTC. Protein product: CASSAHSNEQFF.

This clone was recorded only once. This chain links TRBV10-2 with TRBJ2-1, with D maybe TRBD2 (6 bases). CDR1 is WSHSY, CDR2 SAAADI, per germline. Trimming left V 7 bases short and J 0 bases short, with 16 bases between. The CDR3 spans 16 residues. The CDR3 region has the DNA TGCGCCAGCACTTCCGTCTCGACTAGCTCCTACAATGAGCAGTTCTTC. It specifies CASTSVSTSSYNEQFF.

The chain carries TRBV4-1 and TRBJ2-2, with D tentatively TRBD1 (6 bases). The CDR3 extends over 15 amino acids. The germline V and J ends were trimmed by 1 base and 3 bases, with 9 bases remaining between them. The germline gives CDR1 MGHRA, CDR2 YSYEKL. Written as DNA, the CDR3 is TGCGCCAGCAGCCAAGGGGACACCTACACCGGGGAGCTGTTTTTT. Translating it yields CASSQGDTYTGELFF.

The rearrangement uses TRBV5-1 and TRBJ1-1; D ambiguous. From germline, CDR1 is SGHRS and CDR2 YFSETQ. This CDR3 has 14 residues. V was pared by 0 bases and J by 2 bases, with 8 bases between. The CDR3, as DNA: TGCGCCAGCAGCTTGGTTCCTCTAAACACTGAAGCTTTCTTT. Translation gives CASSLVPLNTEAFF.

This clone has more than one count but fewer than ten. J is TRBJ2-1 and V is TRBV5-1; the D gene is possibly TRBD2 (6 bases). Germline CDR1 reads SGHRS; CDR2 reads YFSETQ. This CDR3 comprises 13 residues. Trimming took 7 bases from V and 9 from J, leaving 17 bases between them. This CDR3 is CASRDFLEPEQFF. The CDR3 DNA follows: TGCGCCAGCCGGGACTTCCTGGAGCCTGAGCAGTTCTTC.

This clone was seen a single time. The rearrangement links TRBV10-1 to TRBJ2-2, with D tentatively TRBD1 (6 bases). The CDR3 covers 15 residues. The ends were cut back, 0 bases at V and 1 base at J, with 6 bases in the middle. Germline CDR1 WNHNN, CDR2 SYGVQD (reference sequence). CDR3 DNA sequence: TGCGCCAGCAGTGAGTCGACAGGGAACACCGGGGAGCTGTTTTTT. This sequence encodes CASSESTGNTGELFF.

The chain employs TRBV7-9 and TRBJ2-7, with D possibly TRBD1 on 5 matching bases. The ends were cut back, 1 base at V and 3 bases at J, with 10 bases in the middle. The germline V gene has CDR1 SEHNR and CDR2 FQNEAQ (reference sequence). CDR3 length: 14 amino acids. The CDR3 nucleotides are TGTGCCAGCAGCTTAGGGTCAGGGTACTACGAGCAGTACTTC. This gives the protein CASSLGSGYYEQYF.

The CDR3 DNA follows: TGTGCCAGCAGTTTGGAGGGGAACGAGCAGTACGTC. Residues: CASSLEGNEQYV. V gene TRBV28 combines with J gene TRBJ2-7, with a possible D match to TRBD2 (6 bases). This CDR3 comprises 12 residues. The V end lost 3 bases, the J end lost 5 bases, and 8 bases lay between the germline ends. Germline V gene lookup returns CDR1 MDHEN and CDR2 SYDVKM.

V gene TRBV19 combines with J gene TRBJ2-7, with 9 nucleotides matching TRBD2. The CDR3 contains 15 residues. Trimming took 3 bases from V and 0 from J; bases not matched to a gene: 3. Germline V gene lookup returns CDR1 LNHDA and CDR2 SQIVND (reference sequence). The CDR3 protein is CASSMGAGGSYEQYF. The CDR3 bases are TGTGCCAGTAGTATGGGAGCGGGGGGCTCCTACGAGCAGTACTTC.

The chain is built from TRBV6-6 and TRBJ1-3; D unclear. From germline, CDR1 is MNHNY and CDR2 SVGAGI (reference sequence). There are 14 residues in the CDR3. Trimming removed 6 bases from V and 6 bases from J, with 15 bases in between. The CDR3 DNA reads TGTGCCAGCAGCCCTACCTCCACTTCAAACACCATATATTTT. Amino acid sequence: CASSPTSTSNTIYF.

This clone has more than one count but fewer than ten. This chain links TRBV27 with TRBJ1-5; no clear D. Germline CDR1 MNHEY, CDR2 SMNVEV (reference sequence). This CDR3 contains 13 residues. V was pared by 0 bases and J by 7 bases, with 7 bases between. The CDR3 loop is CASSLSNVQPQHF. In nucleotides, the CDR3 is TGTGCCAGCAGTTTATCCAATGTCCAGCCCCAGCATTTT.

The V and J genes are TRBV5-6 and TRBJ2-1, with 7 positions matching TRBD1. This CDR3 spans 15 amino acids. With 4 bases clipped from V and 0 bases from J, the junction kept 4 bases outside the gene matches. CDR1 SGHDT and CDR2 YYEEEE come from the germline V gene. The CDR3 sequence: CASSVGQTSYNEQFF. CDR3 DNA sequence: TGTGCCAGCAGCGTGGGACAGACCTCCTACAATGAGCAGTTCTTC.